This TCR beta chain appears in the sequencing data of a study of radiation and T cells in renal cell carcinoma (dated by TCRdb to about 2020). In terms of the full investigation: The samples were drawn from a clinical trial, where primary renal cell carcinomas were treated with 15 Gy of stereotactic body radiation therapy and then removed by nephrectomy 4 weeks afterward. In total, about 50 samples underwent TCR beta sequencing: 25 or so tumors plus 27 peripheral blood samples. Across all 53 samples, 4,016,671 unique CDR3 nucleotide sequences encoding 2,658,974 unique CDR3 amino acid sequences were identified. Study-level results and caveats: Tracking of blood repertoire dynamics stopped at less than five weeks after treatment, with no follow-up past that point. In blood, the top tumor clonotypes increased between baseline and 2 weeks post-radiation and then shrank by 4 weeks, which suggests that tumor-resident clones expanded only transiently. No pretreatment tumor biopsies were available, so the baseline intratumoral presence of clonotypes could not be determined. The single-armed trial design could not address effects of radiation dose or scheduling on the TCR repertoire.

Following the manufacturer's recommendations, the immunoSEQ kit was used to generate TCR beta libraries from genomic DNA. To prepare the libraries, a first multiplex PCR with proprietary primers was run, followed by a second PCR that added unique barcodes, and a bead cleanup was done after each round. Each sample batch included a kit-provided positive control reaction and a negative control reaction. The final libraries were assessed on an Agilent 4200 TapeStation D1000 ScreenTape, pooled by volume, and quantified by qPCR. Sequencing ran on an Illumina NextSeq500 with a MidOutput 150-cycle cartridge, using 156 Read1 and 15 Index1 cycles with kit custom primers. The pooled library was loaded at around 1 pM with around 22% PhiX control spiked in. The source study handled its data this way. The vendor-processed data were analyzed in R, and a clonotype was defined as all T cells that share the same CDR3 nucleotide sequence. For clone abundance analyses, frequencies were normalized to the 10,000 most abundant clones per sample. Public T cell clones, which averaged fewer than five per sample, were excluded before analysis. Tumor-enriched clonotypes and baseline blood-enriched clonotypes were defined as those with an abundance difference of at least 32-fold between compartments. A beta-binomial differential abundance model was applied to find clonotypes that expanded or contracted between blood time points. Tumor-blood repertoire similarity was measured with the Baroni-Urbani and Buser coefficient, and groups were compared using two-tailed Wilcoxon tests in R. TCRdb carries this immuneACCESS record with in-frame sequences only. Its versions omit some clonotypes, under half of them owing to an unresolved V gene in the studies checked, with the rest unexplained. That table gives V, J and clone size, and the DNA gave D and trimming. Within this sample are over 85,000 clones, with over 75% of them counted one time only. Jointly, the top ten make up around 5.8% of the sample.

Reading from cysteine to phenylalanine, the CDR3 counts 15 amino acids. CDR3 DNA is the only sequence kept; it has 45 bases, read in frame from the first base. The germline V gene provides CDR1 MDHEN and CDR2 SYDVKM. V loses 6 bases at its end and J loses 1 base; junction bases beyond the gene matches: 6. About this clone itself: Its antigen is not yet known. No base quality values were provided; no much bigger clone lies one nucleotide off.

Taken with the paper, the label for time point translates to: baseline pretreatment blood. The treatment or condition label on this specimen signifies: 15 Gy SBRT to primary tumor, nephrectomy 4 weeks later. To track tumor-enriched clonotypes, serial peripheral blood was sampled from radiation-treated patients at baseline and at 2 weeks and 4 weeks after SBRT. All patients had renal cell carcinoma with clear cell pathology. The QIAamp DNA Blood Mini Kit (Qiagen) was used to prepare genomic DNA for TCR sequencing. Only samples passing all quality control checks were included in the analyses. The clonotype was recovered from a man between 60 and 70 years old with renal cell carcinoma. The sample consisted of blood, taken from a patient whose treatment included radiotherapy and nephrectomy. The chain employs TRBV28 and TRBJ1-5; a stretch of 7 junction bases matches TRBD1. For the CDR3, the sequence is CASRDRRRSNQPQHF. The nucleotides read TGTGCCAGCAGGGACAGGAGGCGAAGCAATCAGCCCCAGCATTTT.